A single sample is the source of the 3 T cell receptor beta chains below, sequenced in a study of shared clonotypes between healthy human individuals. Generated by immunoSEQ multiplex PCR, the TCRdb table keeps only in-frame clones and is missing some. The sample has some 1,100,000 clones; around 78% are singletons. The sequenced sample consisted of memory CD4+ T cells from PBMCs. Subset defined: CD45RA-negative fraction. The receptors stem from a man aged 18 to 29 in good health. Some clones in this sample may be carry-over from other donors' samples.

The V call is TRBV10-1, the J call TRBJ2-1, with TRBD1 matching over 9 bases. Unmatched junction bases numbered 11, after V lost 4 bases and J lost 4 bases. Germline-derived CDR1 and CDR2 are WNHNN and SYGVQD (reference sequence). The CDR3 is 17 amino acids. The CDR3 region is CASSAGRGDRAYNEQFF. The CDR3 nucleotides read TGCGCCAGCAGTGCGGGGCGTGGGGACAGGGCGTACAATGAGCAGTTCTTC.

The rearrangement joins TRBV2 to TRBJ2-7; D is unresolved. The V end was cut by 6 bases, the J end by 5 bases, with 11 bases between. The length of the CDR3 is 12 residues. In germline, CDR1 is SNHLY, CDR2 FYNNEI. In DNA form, the CDR3 reads TGTGCCAGCAGCCTGAATGTGAACGAGCAGTACTTC. Translating gives CASSLNVNEQYF.

The chain carries TRBV5-1 and TRBJ2-3, with D maybe TRBD2 (6 bases). The CDR3 contains 16 residues. Per germline, CDR1 SGHRS and CDR2 YFSETQ. Trimming stripped 3 bases from V and 2 bases from J, with 16 bases between. The CDR3, as DNA: TGCGCCAGCAGCTCCATTGGCGGGGCAACCACAGATACGCAGTATTTT. Its translation is CASSSIGGATTDTQYF.